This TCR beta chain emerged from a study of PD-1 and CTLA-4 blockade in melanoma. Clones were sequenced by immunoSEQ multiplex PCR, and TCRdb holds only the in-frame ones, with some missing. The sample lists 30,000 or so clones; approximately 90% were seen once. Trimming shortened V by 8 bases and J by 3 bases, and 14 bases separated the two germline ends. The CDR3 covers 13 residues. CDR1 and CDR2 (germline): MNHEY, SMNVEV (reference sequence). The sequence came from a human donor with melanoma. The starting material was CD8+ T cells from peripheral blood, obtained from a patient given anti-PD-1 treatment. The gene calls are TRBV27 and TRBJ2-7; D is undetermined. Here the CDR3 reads CASSMGPFYEQYF. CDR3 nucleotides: TGTGCCAGCTCCATGGGCCCTTTCTACGAGCAGTACTTC.